Below, 14 T cell receptor beta chains from the same sample are listed, as sequenced in a study of blood T cell repertoires in COVID-19. TCRdb keeps only in-frame clones here, not all; method: immunoSEQ multiplex PCR. The data show 100,000 to 150,000 clones, over 75% seen once. Sequenced material: peripheral blood. The receptors shown here come from a man in his forties with active or convalescent COVID-19.

The chain couples TRBV7-2 to TRBJ1-5; 9 nucleotides align to TRBD1. Per the germline V gene, CDR1 is SGHTA and CDR2 is FQGNSA. The ends lost 5 bases at V and 5 bases at J; junction bases unmatched: 7. The CDR3 has 15 amino acids. Here the CDR3 DNA reads TGTGCCAGCAGCCCGACAGGGGGGACGTATCAGCCCCAGCATTTT. It yields the protein CASSPTGGTYQPQHF. Together with reference TRBV7-2 and TRBJ1-5, the CDR3 gives the full variable domain: GAGVSQSPSNKVTEKGKDVELRCDPISGHTALYWYRQSLGQGLEFLIYFQGNSAPDKSGLPSDRFSAERTGGSVSTLTIQRTQQEDSAVYLCASSPTGGTYQPQHFGDGTRLSIL.

This clone was observed a few times. The genes are TRBV6-2 or TRBV6-3 and TRBJ2-3; 7 bases match TRBD1. J lost 0 bases, V lost 0 bases, and 3 bases had no gene match. Germline V gives CDR1 MNHEY, CDR2 SVGEGT. This CDR3 comprises 16 residues. CDR3 coding DNA: TGTGCCAGCAGTTACTCGGGACAGTCTAGCACAGATACGCAGTATTTT. Amino acid sequence: CASSYSGQSSTDTQYF.

This chain joins TRBV6-5 and TRBJ1-2; 8 bases match TRBD1. V lost 6 bases, J lost 2 bases, and 8 bases stayed unmatched. CDR1 and CDR2 from the germline V gene are MNHEY and SVGAGI. CDR3 length: 15 residues. CDR3 DNA sequence: TGTGCCAGCAGCCCCGACAGGGGCGGAAACTATGGCTACACCTTC. Translation gives CASSPDRGGNYGYTF.

The gene calls are TRBV28 and TRBJ1-2; 9 bases align to TRBD1. The CDR3 covers 17 residues. Germline loops: CDR1 MDHEN, CDR2 SYDVKM. With 2 bases clipped from V and 5 bases from J, the junction kept 12 bases outside the gene matches. The CDR3 loop is CASSLPTDTGGGYGYTF. The CDR3 region has the DNA TGTGCCAGCAGTTTACCTACTGACACAGGGGGCGGGTATGGCTACACCTTC.

This chain joins TRBV3-1 (or the pseudogene TRBV3-2) and TRBJ1-6, with TRBD1 matching over 10 bases. In germline, CDR1 is LGHDT, CDR2 YNNKEL (reference sequence). The CDR3 spans 16 residues. V lost 6 bases to trimming and J lost 5 bases; unmatched junction nucleotides: 7. The CDR3 nucleotides are TGTGCCAGCAGAAGACAGGGGGCTGAGGATAATTCACCCCTCCACTTT. Protein sequence: CASRRQGAEDNSPLHF.

The rearrangement links TRBV6-2 or TRBV6-3 to TRBJ2-3; 16 bases align to TRBD2. There are 15 residues in the CDR3. The V gene end was trimmed by 5 bases and the J gene end by 4 bases; junction bases not matched to a gene: 0. In germline, CDR1 is MNHEY, CDR2 SVGEGT. CDR3 nucleotides: TGTGCCAGCAGTGGGACTAGCGGGGGGGCAGATACGCAGTATTTT. Translated: CASSGTSGGADTQYF.

The V gene is TRBV5-1, the J gene TRBJ1-3, with D possibly matching TRBD1 (6 bases). The length of the CDR3 is 13 residues. Germline loops: CDR1 SGHRS, CDR2 YFSETQ. V was shortened by 4 bases and J by 3 bases, with 8 bases between the two germline ends. The CDR3 loop is CASSGQYGNTIYF. The CDR3 DNA is TGCGCCAGCAGCGGACAGTATGGAAACACCATATATTTT.

This clone was seen only once. Within the sample, other DNA sequences also encode this same CDR3. This rearrangement joins TRBV6-5 to TRBJ1-5, with D perhaps TRBD1 (6 bases). The germline V and J ends were trimmed by 7 bases and 6 bases, with 13 bases remaining between them. Germline V CDR1 and CDR2: MNHEY, SVGAGI. This CDR3 has 13 amino acids. The CDR3, as DNA: TGTGCCAGCACTCAAGGCAGGGGTCAGCCCCAGCATTTT. It specifies CASTQGRGQPQHF.

The chain couples TRBV19 to TRBJ1-4; 9 nucleotides align to TRBD1. Germline V gene data show CDR1 as LNHDA and CDR2 as SQIVND (reference sequence). This CDR3 is 15 amino acids long. V gave up 4 bases and J gave up 9 bases; unmatched junction bases: 9. CDR3 nucleotides: TGTGCCAGTAGTAGTAAACAGGGGGCCCTCCAAAAACTGTTTTTT. Protein sequence: CASSSKQGALQKLFF. The full variable domain, in which reference TRBV19 and TRBJ1-4 provide the parts outside the CDR3, is DGGITQSPKYLFRKEGQNVTLSCEQNLNHDAMYWYRQDPGQGLRLIYYSQIVNDFQKGDIAEGYSVSREKKESFPLTVTSAQKNPTAFYLCASSSKQGALQKLFFGSGTQLSVL.

This chain joins TRBV3-1 (or the pseudogene TRBV3-2) and TRBJ2-5; the match to TRBD2 covers 12 bases. The CDR3 consists of 17 residues. Germline V lookup: CDR1 LGHDT, CDR2 YNNKEL (reference sequence). With 0 bases clipped from V and 5 bases from J, the junction kept 7 bases outside the gene matches. The CDR3 region is CASSQDLGTSGGETQYF. DNA of the CDR3: TGTGCCAGCAGCCAAGATCTTGGTACTAGCGGGGGGGAGACCCAGTACTTC.

This chain connects TRBV4-3 to TRBJ2-3; 8 positions agree with TRBD1. The CDR3 sequence is 15 residues long. CDR1 LGHNA and CDR2 YSLEER come from the germline V gene. V dropped 4 bases and J dropped 0; count of bases not matched to a gene: 3. The DNA for the CDR3 is TGCGCCAGCAGCCCGGGGACAGGTAGCACAGATACGCAGTATTTT. It codes for CASSPGTGSTDTQYF.

The V call is TRBV25-1, the J call TRBJ2-1; possibly TRBD2 for D (6 bases). This CDR3 region has 14 residues. V shed 8 bases and J shed 8 bases, with 19 bases lying between them. Germline V lookup: CDR1 MGHDK, CDR2 SYGVNS. CDR3 nucleotide sequence: TGTGCCAGCTCGGGACTTATCTCAGGCGATGAGCAGTTCTTC. Translated, it gives CASSGLISGDEQFF.

This clone turned up a few times. V and J are TRBV5-4 and TRBJ1-3; tentative D call: TRBD1 (5 bases). The CDR3 spans 16 residues. Trimming pared 3 bases from V and 0 bases from J, leaving 13 bases between. Looked up from germline, CDR1 is SGHNT and CDR2 is YYREEE (reference sequence). The CDR3: CASSSQGPFSGNTIYF. CDR3 bases: TGTGCCAGCAGCTCTCAGGGCCCGTTCTCTGGAAACACCATATATTTT.

This chain connects TRBV6-2 or TRBV6-3 to TRBJ1-5, with 7 bases lining up with TRBD1. The CDR3 is 13 amino acids. Germline CDR1 reads MNHEY; CDR2 reads SVGEGT. With 5 bases clipped from V and 6 bases from J, the junction kept 4 bases outside the gene matches. Written as DNA, the CDR3 is TGTGCCAGCAGTAGCGACAGGGCTCAGCCCCAGCATTTT. This translates into CASSSDRAQPQHF.